This T cell receptor beta chain was retrieved from a study of blood T cell repertoires in COVID-19. V lost 7 bases, J lost 2 bases, and 13 bases stayed unmatched. The CDR3 runs 17 residues. Germline CDR1 reads SNHLY; CDR2 reads FYNNEI. In the study's own analysis: Reference gene primer amplification yielded estimated nucleated cell counts. The data were produced by immunoSEQ multiplex PCR, yet TCRdb's version contains in-frame clones alone and is incomplete. D and trimming were read from the DNA, whereas the V and J calls and clone size are those reported in that table. The sample lists 200,000 to 250,000 clones, about 85% occurring once.

This chain uses TRBV2 with TRBJ1-5; TRBD1 agrees at 8 bases. The sequencing sample was made of peripheral blood. This sequence was found in a man younger than 45 with active or convalescent COVID-19. The CDR3 region has the DNA TGTGCCAGCACCTCCGGGCAGGGGGCGATTGGCAATCAGCCCCAGCATTTT. It encodes CASTSGQGAIGNQPQHF.